This T cell receptor (beta chain) was identified in a study of blood T cell repertoires in COVID-19. Study information: Acute-phase and convalescent COVID-19 samples originated in the United States, Italy and Spain. Nucleic acid was either cDNA or gDNA, and it came from T cells, B-cell-depleted T cells, or PBMCs.

Repertoires were generated with immunoSEQ multiplex PCR, while TCRdb's copy carries only in-frame clones and drops some. The sample records 100,000 to 150,000 clones, around nine tenths being singletons. The CDR3 spans 16 residues. Germline-derived CDR1 and CDR2 are SGHRS and YFSETQ. V gave up 2 bases and J gave up 6 bases; unmatched junction bases: 11. This sequence originates from a woman in her sixties or seventies with COVID-19, enrolled during active disease. The chain is built from TRBV5-1 and TRBJ2-1; 7 bases fit TRBD1. The specimen sequenced was peripheral blood. CDR3 residues: CASSLTNRGPLNEQFF. The DNA for the CDR3 is TGCGCCAGCAGCTTAACCAACAGGGGACCCCTCAATGAGCAGTTCTTC.